Below, 29 T cell receptor beta chains from the same sample are listed, as sequenced in a study of blood T cells in healthy people across ages. Then a second PCR, running about 6 to 11 cycles, was carried out with a sample-barcoded 5' primer and a J-beta primer mix. TCRdb recomputed calls from the 5' RACE reads with MiXCR, one row per CDR3 protein. This sample has 590,000 or so distinct CDR3 sequences, with roughly 30% found just once. Sequencing input: blood. These receptors were taken from a woman older than 75 in good health.

V and J are TRBV20-1 and TRBJ1-6, with 9 bases fitting TRBD1. Trimming cost V 0 bases and J 7 bases; bases outside gene matches: 4. Germline V gives CDR1 DFQATT, CDR2 SNEGSKA (reference sequence). The CDR3 loop spans 15 amino acids. The CDR3 is CSAREPGTGNSPLHF. For the CDR3, the DNA is TGCAGTGCTAGAGAACCCGGGACAGGGAATTCACCCCTCCACTTT.

The chain employs TRBV6-5 and TRBJ2-7; 11 nucleotides agree with TRBD1. The closer fit of TRBJ2-5 to the DNA end suggests the J call may be wrong. CDR1 is MNHEY and CDR2 is SVGAGI in the germline V gene. The CDR3 has 15 residues. As DNA, the CDR3 is TGTGCCAGCAGTCGTGGGACAGGGGGAAGGGGGACCCAGTACTTC. It yields the protein CASSRGTGGRGTQYF.

About this clonotype: Possible read error: a much larger clone is one base away. This chain uses TRBV4-1 with TRBJ2-5; TRBD1 is a possible D gene (6 bases). The J call may not be correct, given that the DNA end is closer to TRBJ2-7. The CDR3 is 16 residues long. Germline V gene sequence: CDR1 MGHRA, CDR2 YSYEKL. The CDR3 protein is CASSQDTHTGSYEQYF. CDR3 nucleotide sequence: TGCGCCAGCAGCCAAGATACGCATACAGGGTCCTACGAGCAGTACTTC.

This clonotype was counted at least ten times. The V and J genes are TRBV29-1 and TRBJ2-1; D possibly corresponds to TRBD2 (6 bases). This CDR3 has 12 amino acids. V was trimmed by 6 bases and J by 7 bases, leaving 13 bases between them. Germline V gene lookup returns CDR1 SQVTM and CDR2 ANQGSEA. The CDR3 bases are TGCAGCGTGCACGGGGGAAGGAATGAGCAGTTCTTC. This translates into CSVHGGRNEQFF.

At least ten counts were recorded for this clonotype. This chain uses TRBV10-3 with TRBJ2-1; D possibly corresponds to TRBD1 (6 bases). This CDR3 contains 18 residues. Trimming removed 11 bases from V and 9 bases from J, with 35 bases in between. Germline CDR1 reads ENHRY; CDR2 reads SYGVKD. The CDR3 DNA is TGTGCCGCTGGGGGCTTACTAGTTCGTCTGGGTACTGATGCTGAGCAGTTCTTC. Translating gives CAAGGLLVRLGTDAEQFF.

V is TRBV11-2 and J is TRBJ2-5; D is perhaps TRBD2 (6 bases). Germline V gene lookup returns CDR1 SGHAT and CDR2 FQNNGV. Deletions cut 3 bases from V and 9 bases from J, with 11 bases between. CDR3 length: 12 residues. The CDR3: CASSLRLGAQYF. The CDR3 DNA sequence: TGTGCCAGCAGCTTGAGACTAGGAGCCCAGTACTTC.

The chain combines TRBV20-1 with TRBJ1-2; D uncertain. The CDR3 totals 14 residues. The germline V gene encodes CDR1 DFQATT and CDR2 SNEGSKA (reference sequence). Trimming shortened V by 3 bases and J by 8 bases, and 19 bases separated the two germline ends. CDR3 protein: CSASPSVSRNGYTF. For the CDR3, the DNA is TGCAGTGCTAGCCCGTCGGTCAGTCGTAACGGCTACACCTTC.

This clonotype was picked up many times. The rearrangement joins TRBV20-1 to TRBJ2-5, with 11 nucleotides matching TRBD2. The CDR3 loop spans 16 amino acids. V lost 0 bases to trimming and J lost 4 bases; unmatched junction nucleotides: 7. The germline CDR1 and CDR2 sequences are DFQATT and SNEGSKA (reference sequence). The CDR3 reads CSARDPSGGSGETQYF. The DNA for the CDR3 is TGCAGTGCTAGAGACCCTAGCGGGGGGTCGGGAGAGACCCAGTACTTC.

The table lists this clonotype with a few counts. This chain uses TRBV30 with TRBJ2-5; 9 nucleotides line up with TRBD1. The DNA end is a closer match to TRBJ2-7, so the J assignment may be wrong. The CDR3 length is 12 residues. Germline CDR1 and CDR2: GTSNPN and SVGIG (reference sequence). In nucleotides, the CDR3 is TGTGCCTGGGGACAGGGGAGACGCGAGCAGTACTTC. Amino acids: CAWGQGRREQYF.

The rearrangement joins TRBV29-1 to TRBJ2-2; 8 nucleotides match TRBD2. The CDR3 is 14 residues long. V gave up 6 bases and J gave up 2 bases; unmatched junction bases: 5. The germline gives CDR1 SQVTM, CDR2 ANQGSEA. CDR3 protein: CSVGGAFNTGELFF. The CDR3 DNA follows: TGCAGCGTCGGGGGGGCCTTTAACACCGGGGAGCTGTTTTTT.

This clonotype was recorded at least ten times. The chain is built from TRBV12-3 or TRBV12-4 and TRBJ2-3, with D possibly matching TRBD1 (6 bases). The CDR3 runs 15 residues. The ends were cut back, 1 base at V and 2 bases at J, with 10 bases in the middle. In DNA form, the CDR3 reads TGTGCCAGCAGTTTAGGGACAGTTGTCACAGATACGCAGTATTTT. Translated, it gives CASSLGTVVTDTQYF.

In this sample, this clonotype turned up many times. J is TRBJ1-5 and V is TRBV7-2; 7 bases map to TRBD1. Germline CDR1 reads SGHTA; CDR2 reads FQGNSA. Losses at the gene ends were 5 bases for V and 7 bases for J; bases not matched to a gene: 11. The CDR3 has 15 amino acids. Here the CDR3 DNA reads TGTGCCAGCAGCCCCCCGGGGAGGGGGCTACAGCCCCAGCATTTT. This sequence encodes CASSPPGRGLQPQHF.

In this sample, this clonotype turned up a few times. In DNA, the CDR3 is TGTGCCAGCAGCTTTAGTACAGAATATGGCTACACCTTC. Its translation: CASSFSTEYGYTF. The chain recombines TRBV7-9 with TRBJ1-2; D is uncertain. The CDR3 has 13 residues. Trimming took 3 bases from V and 5 from J, leaving 10 bases between them. Germline V lookup: CDR1 SEHNR, CDR2 FQNEAQ (reference sequence).

Ten or more counts support this clonotype. The V and J genes are TRBV12-3 or TRBV12-4 and TRBJ2-6; D is unresolved. The length of the CDR3 is 14 residues. V dropped 6 bases and J dropped 0 bases, with 6 bases sitting between them. The CDR3, as DNA: TGTGCCAGCAGCGCCAGCTCTGGGGCCAACGTCCTGACTTTC. Translated, it gives CASSASSGANVLTF.

The table lists this clonotype with many counts. V usage is TRBV20-1 and J usage is TRBJ2-4, with unresolved D. Germline CDR1 reads DFQATT; CDR2 reads SNEGSKA (reference sequence). V was cut by 5 bases and J by 0 bases, with 8 bases left in between. CDR3 length equals 13 residues. Here the CDR3 reads CSAQKGAKNIQYF. The CDR3 DNA sequence: TGCAGTGCTCAGAAGGGAGCCAAAAACATTCAGTACTTC.

At least ten counts were recorded for this clonotype. The chain has TRBV12-3 or TRBV12-4 and TRBJ2-6, with TRBD2 identical over 7 bases. The CDR3 consists of 18 residues. V was clipped by 6 bases and J by 1 base; unmatched bases: 12. The CDR3 protein is CASRLSGGGESGANVLTF. In nucleotides, the CDR3 is TGTGCCAGCAGACTGAGTGGGGGGGGAGAGTCTGGGGCCAACGTCCTGACTTTC.

This clonotype was seen ten or more times. This rearrangement joins TRBV15 to TRBJ2-5; 8 positions match TRBD1. Germline lookup yields CDR1 LNHNV and CDR2 YYDKDF (reference sequence). This CDR3 has 17 amino acids. J lost 3 bases, V lost 2 bases, and 11 bases had no gene match. The CDR3 spells CATSRLRGQGAKETQYF. In DNA form, the CDR3 reads TGTGCCACCAGCAGACTCCGAGGGCAGGGGGCTAAAGAGACCCAGTACTTC.

In this sample, this clonotype turned up many times. The chain employs TRBV12-5 and TRBJ2-5; D uncertain. The CDR3 is made up of 12 amino acids. V dropped 3 bases and J dropped 5 bases, with 7 bases sitting between them. Germline V gene sequence: CDR1 LGHNT, CDR2 FRNRAP. The chain's CDR3 is CASGLTQETQYF. The CDR3, as DNA: TGTGCTAGTGGTTTAACACAGGAGACCCAGTACTTC.

The rearrangement uses TRBV18 and TRBJ2-1, with TRBD1 as a possible D gene (6 bases). The closer fit of TRBJ2-7 to the DNA end suggests the J call may be wrong. Germline V gene data show CDR1 as KGHSH and CDR2 as LQKENI. CDR3 length: 14 residues. CDR3 coding DNA: TGTGCCAGCTCACCGGTGGCAGGGGACAATGAGCAGTACTTC. Translating it yields CASSPVAGDNEQYF.

In its sample, this clonotype was seen many times. The J gene is TRBJ2-7, the V gene TRBV5-1; D ambiguous. Germline CDR1 and CDR2: SGHRS and YFSETQ. Trimming left V 0 bases short and J 3 bases short, with 7 bases between. The length of the CDR3 is 13 residues. The CDR3 loop is CASSLGDIYEQYF. The CDR3 nucleotides read TGCGCCAGCAGCTTGGGAGACATCTACGAGCAGTACTTC.

This clonotype was counted ten times or more. This chain connects TRBV2 to TRBJ1-2; 9 nucleotides align to TRBD1. V was clipped by 6 bases and J by 8 bases; unmatched bases: 4. Germline lookup yields CDR1 SNHLY and CDR2 FYNNEI. The CDR3 is 12 residues long. In nucleotides, the CDR3 is TGTGCCAGCAGCCGGGACAGGGAGGGCTACACCTTC. It encodes CASSRDREGYTF. The entire variable domain, with the rest obtained from reference TRBV2 and TRBJ1-2, is as follows: EPEVTQTPSHQVTQMGQEVILRCVPISNHLYFYWYRQILGQKVEFLVSFYNNEISEKSEIFDDQFSVERPDGSNFTLKIRSTKLEDSAMYFCASSRDREGYTFGSGTRLTVV.

This rearrangement joins TRBV20-1 to TRBJ2-1, with TRBD2 matching over 10 bases. Germline CDR1 is DFQATT and CDR2 is SNEGSKA (reference sequence). CDR3 length equals 15 residues. J was trimmed by 7 bases and V by 3 bases; bases with no gene match: 9. The CDR3 sequence: CSASPWSGGVNEQFF. CDR3 nucleotides: TGCAGTGCTAGCCCTTGGAGCGGGGGGGTAAATGAGCAGTTCTTC.

In its sample, this clonotype was seen many times. The CDR3 is CASSVAFKASGGSYEQYF. In DNA, the CDR3 is TGTGCCAGCAGTGTCGCTTTTAAGGCGAGCGGGGGGTCCTACGAGCAGTACTTC. This sequence joins TRBV25-1 and TRBJ2-7; 9 bases agree with TRBD2. The CDR3 totals 18 residues. Looked up from germline, CDR1 is MGHDK and CDR2 is SYGVNS. Unmatched junction bases numbered 14, after V lost 4 bases and J lost 1 base.

There are many counts of this clonotype. The CDR3 nucleotides are TGCAGTGCTATTGTGGGCTCAACAACATATCCGCAGTTCTTC. Protein product: CSAIVGSTTYPQFF. This sequence joins TRBV20-1 and TRBJ2-1; D is ambiguous. Germline V lookup: CDR1 DFQATT, CDR2 SNEGSKA (reference sequence). Trimming took off 4 bases at V and 12 bases at J, with 22 bases between the two ends. CDR3 length: 14 amino acids.

The chain links TRBV18 to TRBJ2-1; D perhaps matches TRBD2 (6 bases). Germline CDR1 KGHSH, CDR2 LQKENI. The V end lost 6 bases, the J end lost 1 base, and 25 bases lay between the germline ends. This CDR3 has 19 amino acids. CDR3 region: CASSGDFPQATESYNEQFF. The CDR3 DNA follows: TGTGCCAGCTCCGGGGACTTCCCCCAAGCTACTGAGTCCTACAATGAGCAGTTCTTC.

This clonotype was observed a handful of times. It may be a read error: a sequence one base away is much more abundant. The rearrangement uses TRBV5-1 and TRBJ2-5, with TRBD1 matching 9 bases. The CDR3 covers 15 residues. V shed 3 bases, J shed 11 bases, and the junction held 14 bases outside the gene matches. The germline V gene has CDR1 SGHRS and CDR2 YFSETQ. This CDR3 reads CASSSGTGTYNEQYF. As DNA, the CDR3 is TGCGCCAGCAGCTCCGGGACAGGGACCTACAATGAGCAGTACTTC.

This clonotype was counted a few times. This sequence joins TRBV5-1 and TRBJ2-1, with TRBD2 matching 8 bases. With V trimmed by 4 bases and J by 7 bases, 10 bases remained unmatched. This CDR3 region has 15 residues. The germline gives CDR1 SGHRS, CDR2 YFSETQ. CDR3 protein: CASSPGLVPRNEQFF. CDR3 bases: TGCGCCAGCAGCCCGGGACTAGTCCCCCGGAATGAGCAGTTCTTC.

This clonotype was seen at least ten times. The chain combines TRBV18 with TRBJ1-1, with TRBD1 as a possible D gene (6 bases). Trimming stripped 6 bases from V and 5 bases from J, with 16 bases between. CDR3 size: 14 residues. The germline V gene encodes CDR1 KGHSH and CDR2 LQKENI. CDR3 nucleotide sequence: TGTGCCAGCTCGCCCCAAGGGGGTGGAACTGAAGCTTTCTTT. Encoded protein: CASSPQGGGTEAFF.

This clonotype turned up a few times. A much larger clonotype is one base distant, so this may be a read error. The chain employs TRBV20-1 and TRBJ2-7; 8 nucleotides match TRBD2. The CDR3 runs 16 residues. Trimming removed 2 bases from V and 7 bases from J; junction bases left unmatched: 16. Germline loops: CDR1 DFQATT, CDR2 SNEGSKA (reference sequence). The CDR3 DNA sequence: TGCAGTGCTAGACCCAGCGGGGGCCAAAGGTACAATGAGCAGTACTTC. Protein sequence: CSARPSGGQRYNEQYF.